The text below deals with one T cell receptor (beta chain). Its antigen is undetermined. Germline V CDR1 and CDR2: SEHNR, FQNEAQ (reference sequence). The CDR3 is made up of 13 amino acids. Trimming shortened V by 6 bases and J by 10 bases, and 18 bases separated the two germline ends. The study gave focal radiation plus ipilimumab CTLA-4 blockade to patients with chemo-refractory metastatic non-small-cell lung cancer. This entry comes from a study of radiotherapy plus CTLA-4 blockade in lung cancer. Study context: Around 18% of enrolled patients responded objectively, and more than 30% had disease control. General study points: TCR clones originating in tumors grew in number in blood after radiotherapy plus ipilimumab. Early shifts in blood T cell clones, with interferon-beta, reportedly predicted response best.

Sequenced by immunoSEQ multiplex PCR; TCRdb stores in-frame clones only, minus some. In the table there are approximately 98,000 clones, around four fifths of which are singletons. The V and J genes are TRBV7-9 and TRBJ1-1; possible D gene TRBD1, 5 bases. Sequences were derived from peripheral blood, sampled from a patient treated with radiotherapy plus ipilimumab. The origin of this receptor is a human donor with non-small cell lung cancer who had a partial response to radiotherapy plus ipilimumab. For the CDR3, the DNA is TGTGCCAGCAGTCTCGACGGGGGGATGCCAGCTTTCTTT. It specifies CASSLDGGMPAFF.